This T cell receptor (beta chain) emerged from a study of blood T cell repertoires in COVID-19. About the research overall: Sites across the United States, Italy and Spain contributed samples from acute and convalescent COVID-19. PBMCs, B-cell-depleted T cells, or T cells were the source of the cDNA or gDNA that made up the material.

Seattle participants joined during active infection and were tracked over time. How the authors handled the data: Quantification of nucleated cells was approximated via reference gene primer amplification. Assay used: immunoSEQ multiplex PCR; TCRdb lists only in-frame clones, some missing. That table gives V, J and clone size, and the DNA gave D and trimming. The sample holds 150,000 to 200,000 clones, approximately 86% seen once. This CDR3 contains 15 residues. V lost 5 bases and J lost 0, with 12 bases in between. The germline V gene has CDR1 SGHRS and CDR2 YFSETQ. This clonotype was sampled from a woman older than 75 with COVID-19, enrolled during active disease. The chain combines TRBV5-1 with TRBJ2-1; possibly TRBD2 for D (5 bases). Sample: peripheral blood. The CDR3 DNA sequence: TGCGCCAGCAGACTGGACGGGAACTCCTACAATGAGCAGTTCTTC. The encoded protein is CASRLDGNSYNEQFF.